This T cell receptor beta chain was recorded in a study of cytomegalovirus exposure and HLA in healthy donors. The PCR contained 60 Vbeta and 13 Jbeta primers. Libraries were prepared by immunoSEQ multiplex PCR; TCRdb keeps only in-frame clonotypes and omits some of them. The sample carries some 170,000 clones, around nine tenths recorded once. Study results and limitations: Accurate prediction of HLA-A and HLA-B alleles (for most subjects) was reportedly achieved from TCR beta sequences.

The CDR3 loop spans 15 amino acids. V lost 0 bases and J 7 bases, leaving 15 bases between the germline ends. Germline CDR1 MNHNS, CDR2 SASEGT. The sample holds a few counts of this clone. The antigen remains unidentified. This clonotype was sampled from a woman younger than 45 in good health and CMV-seronegative. The V and J genes are TRBV6-1 and TRBJ1-1; D gene ambiguous. Sequenced sample: PBMCs. In DNA form, the CDR3 reads TGTGCCAGCAGTGAAGCGGTGGGAGGCCGGAGTGAAGCTTTCTTT. It codes for CASSEAVGGRSEAFF.